This is a list of T cell receptor beta chains from one sample in a study of identifying expanded T cells in peripheral blood. Assay: immunoSEQ multiplex PCR; the TCRdb copy retains only in-frame clones and omits some. The table has 84,000 or so clones, around nine tenths seen once. Sequencing input: blood. The receptors were sampled from a person aged 18 to 69 in good health. Both conserved end residues are part of each CDR3. A D gene is named only where the DNA matches it firmly. Not every row has a clone size; where given, it reads once, few, many or a size class.

cdr3_aa: CASSPGLVNEKLFF
cdr3_nt: TGTGCCAGCAGCCCGGGACTGGTGAATGAAAAACTGTTTTTT
v_call: TRBV5-4
clone_size: .
j_call: TRBJ1-4
d_call: .
cdr3_length: 14

cdr3_aa: CASSHGEGTQPQHF
cdr3_nt: TGTGCCAGCAGTCATGGGGAGGGGACTCAGCCCCAGCATTTT
v_call: TRBV6-1
clone_size: once
j_call: TRBJ1-5
d_call: .
cdr3_length: 14

cdr3_aa: CASSLTGGNGYTF
cdr3_nt: TGTGCCAGCAGCTTGACAGGGGGCAATGGCTACACCTTC
v_call: TRBV11-2
clone_size: few
j_call: TRBJ1-2
d_call: TRBD1
cdr3_length: 13

cdr3_aa: CASSGERQGARETQYF
cdr3_nt: TGTGCCAGCAGCGGTGAACGACAGGGGGCCAGGGAGACCCAGTACTTC
v_call: TRBV2
clone_size: .
j_call: TRBJ2-5
d_call: TRBD1
cdr3_length: 16

cdr3_aa: CAFLTSGATEGSYNEQFF
cdr3_nt: TGTGCTTTCCTGACTAGCGGAGCGACGGAGGGCTCCTACAATGAGCAGTTCTTC
v_call: TRBV19
clone_size: .
j_call: TRBJ2-1
d_call: TRBD2
cdr3_length: 18

cdr3_aa: CAWTVLQGENTEAFF
cdr3_nt: TGTGCCTGGACCGTCTTACAGGGAGAGAACACTGAAGCTTTCTTT
v_call: TRBV30
clone_size: .
j_call: TRBJ1-1
d_call: .
cdr3_length: 15

cdr3_aa: CASSVELGSGELFF
cdr3_nt: TGTGCCAGCAGCGTAGAGTTGGGTAGCGGGGAGCTGTTTTTT
v_call: TRBV9
clone_size: .
j_call: TRBJ2-2
d_call: .
cdr3_length: 14

cdr3_aa: CASSESVGPYSGELFF
cdr3_nt: TGCGCCAGCAGTGAGTCCGTGGGACCCTATAGCGGGGAGCTGTTTTTT
v_call: TRBV10-1
clone_size: .
j_call: TRBJ2-2
d_call: .
cdr3_length: 16

cdr3_aa: CASSWGGETQYF
cdr3_nt: TGCGCCAGCAGCTGGGGGGGCGAGACCCAGTACTTC
v_call: TRBV5-1
clone_size: .
j_call: TRBJ2-5
d_call: .
cdr3_length: 12

cdr3_aa: CASSQAASTNQPQHF
cdr3_nt: TGTGCCAGCAGTCAGGCGGCCTCTACCAATCAGCCCCAGCATTTT
v_call: TRBV2
clone_size: few
j_call: TRBJ1-5
d_call: .
cdr3_length: 15

cdr3_aa: CASSHGQFNEKLFF
cdr3_nt: TGTGCCAGCAGCCACGGACAGTTTAATGAAAAACTGTTTTTT
v_call: TRBV7-9
clone_size: .
j_call: TRBJ1-4
d_call: .
cdr3_length: 14

cdr3_aa: CASSSPGNTIYF
cdr3_nt: TGTGCCAGCAGTAGTCCTGGAAACACCATATATTTT
v_call: TRBV25-1
clone_size: .
j_call: TRBJ1-3
d_call: .
cdr3_length: 12

cdr3_aa: CASSQTRTATNSPLHF
cdr3_nt: TGCGCCAGCAGCCAAACAAGGACGGCAACTAATTCACCCCTCCACTTT
v_call: TRBV4-1
clone_size: .
j_call: TRBJ1-6
d_call: .
cdr3_length: 16

cdr3_aa: CASSLVKAPKEAYNEQFF
cdr3_nt: TGTGCCAGCAGCTTAGTAAAGGCCCCCAAAGAAGCCTACAATGAGCAGTTCTTC
v_call: TRBV13
clone_size: .
j_call: TRBJ2-1
d_call: .
cdr3_length: 18

cdr3_aa: CASSPYERVAGELFF
cdr3_nt: TGTGCCAGCTCACCATACGAACGTGTCGCCGGGGAGCTGTTTTTT
v_call: TRBV18
clone_size: .
j_call: TRBJ2-2
d_call: .
cdr3_length: 15

cdr3_aa: CASRGSGTDTQYF
cdr3_nt: TGTGCCAGCAGGGGCAGTGGCACAGATACGCAGTATTTT
v_call: TRBV6-5
clone_size: .
j_call: TRBJ2-3
d_call: .
cdr3_length: 13

cdr3_aa: CASSGQGPNQPQHF
cdr3_nt: TGTGCCAGTAGTGGACAGGGGCCCAATCAGCCCCAGCATTTT
v_call: TRBV19
clone_size: .
j_call: TRBJ1-5
d_call: TRBD1
cdr3_length: 14